The present T cell receptor (beta chain) was sequenced within a study of shared clonotypes between healthy human individuals. The assay was immunoSEQ multiplex PCR, and TCRdb's table has in-frame clones only and misses some. The table records 1.4 million or so clones, 97% to 99% of them present only once. This CDR3 region has 15 residues. Germline values: CDR1 SGDLS, CDR2 YYNGEE. With 4 bases removed from V and 4 bases from J, the gap between germline ends came to 14 bases. Material: naive CD4+ T cells sorted from blood. Subset here: CD45RA+ positively selected. This receptor was identified in a man aged 30-40 years in good health. The chain is built from TRBV9 and TRBJ2-2; weak D call: TRBD2 (5 bases). The CDR3 DNA follows: TGTGCCAGCAGCATCTCGGACTTTCCCACCGGGGAGCTGTTTTTT. Translation gives CASSISDFPTGELFF.